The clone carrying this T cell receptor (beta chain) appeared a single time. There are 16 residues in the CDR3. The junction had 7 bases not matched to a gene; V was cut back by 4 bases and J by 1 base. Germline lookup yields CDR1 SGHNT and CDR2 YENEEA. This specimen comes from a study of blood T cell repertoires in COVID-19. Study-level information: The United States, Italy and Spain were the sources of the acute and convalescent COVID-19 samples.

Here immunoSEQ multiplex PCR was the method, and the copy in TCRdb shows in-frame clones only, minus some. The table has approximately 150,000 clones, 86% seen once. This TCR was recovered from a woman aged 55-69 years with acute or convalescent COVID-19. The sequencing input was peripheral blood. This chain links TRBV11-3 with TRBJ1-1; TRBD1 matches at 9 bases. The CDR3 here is CASSSNLGQGNTEAFF. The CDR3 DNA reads TGTGCCAGCAGCTCGAATTTGGGACAGGGGAACACTGAAGCTTTCTTT.